This T cell receptor (beta chain) originates from a study of blood T cell repertoires in COVID-19. Measured with immunoSEQ multiplex PCR; TCRdb has only the in-frame clones, and not every one. Among just over 250,000 clones listed, approximately 90% were seen once. The V and J ends lost 2 bases and 0 bases, in that order; junction bases with no gene match: 11. The germline CDR1 and CDR2 sequences are SGDLS and YYNGEE. This CDR3 is 18 amino acids long. The source of this sequence is a man between 60 and 75 years old who had recovered from COVID-19. The genes are TRBV9 and TRBJ1-3; 7 nucleotides align to TRBD1. The sample was peripheral blood. In DNA, the CDR3 is TGTGCCAGCAGCGTCAGTGGGGACAGACTTTCCTCTGGAAACACCATATATTTT. Its protein is CASSVSGDRLSSGNTIYF.